Only one count was recorded for the clone carrying this TCR beta chain. Its antigen is not known. This entry comes from a study of cytotoxic CD8 clonotypes in ibrutinib-treated CLL. About the study: About 25 partial and 2 complete responses; at median about 63 months, about 14 remitted, roughly 12 progressed. Study-wide findings and caveats: Shared public clonotypes were rare, and on treatment they either got smaller or stayed the same. Sustained-remission and progressing patients' sampling times differed.

The repertoire was sequenced with immunoSEQ multiplex PCR; TCRdb's copy has only in-frame clones and lacks some. The sample shows 55,000 to 80,000 clones, over 75% of them seen only once. Germline CDR1 LNHDA, CDR2 SQIVND (reference sequence). The V gene end was trimmed by 2 bases and the J gene end by 8 bases; junction bases not matched to a gene: 6. This CDR3 has 14 amino acids. The chain joins TRBV19 to TRBJ1-3; 7 positions agree with TRBD1. The receptor's source is a human donor with chronic lymphocytic leukemia. The sequenced sample was PBMCs, obtained after 12 months of ibrutinib treatment. The CDR3 sequence is CASSITNRGHTIYF. The CDR3 DNA reads as TGTGCCAGTAGTATAACTAACAGGGGACACACCATATATTTT.